The TCR beta chain under discussion was sequenced for a study of beta chain features in type 1 diabetes. Turning to the study itself: The patients were much like the healthy donors in age, gender and cell yields.

Findings of the study overall: VDJ junctions from patients with type 1 diabetes contained fewer insertions and more deletions.

As every portion of the isolated RNA was reverse transcribed, the sequencing read expressed TCRB transcripts. Millions of reads were obtained on average from naive, central memory and regulatory T cell samples. Clones were read by immunoSEQ multiplex PCR, and TCRdb kept only the in-frame ones, dropping some. This table holds about 160,000 clones, less than 9.5% found once. This clone was observed a few times. Its matching antigen is unknown. Germline loops: CDR1 LNHDA, CDR2 SQIVND (reference sequence). This CDR3 region has 16 residues. Trimming took 6 bases from V and 0 from J, leaving 12 bases between them.

The chain recombines TRBV19 with TRBJ2-6; TRBD2 might be the D (6 bases). The sequenced material came from central memory CD4+ T cells from blood. The receptor was isolated from a man between 18 and 29 years old in good health. The CDR3 here is CASRWGVTSGANVLTF. Here the CDR3 DNA reads TGTGCCAGTAGATGGGGGGTTACCTCTGGGGCCAACGTCCTGACTTTC.